This T cell receptor beta chain originates from a study of blood T cell repertoires in COVID-19. Study-wide background: Researchers got acute and convalescent COVID-19 samples from the United States, Italy and Spain. In each case, the material was cDNA or gDNA derived from T cells, B-cell-depleted T cells, or PBMCs.

In the source study's methods: Reference gene primer amplification gave nucleated cell count estimates. Measured with immunoSEQ multiplex PCR; TCRdb has only the in-frame clones, and not every one. V and J calls and clone size follow that table, whereas D and trimming were derived from the DNA. The data show about 380,000 clones, 85% seen once. On this clone itself: The identical CDR3 is also encoded by other nucleotide sequences in the sample.

The CDR3 is made up of 14 amino acids. V was cut by 1 base and J by 0 bases, with 7 bases left in between. Looked up from germline, CDR1 is LNHDA and CDR2 is SQIVND (reference sequence). This chain links TRBV19 with TRBJ2-7, with D unresolved. The receptor was derived from a woman aged 18-29 years with acute or convalescent COVID-19. The sequencing input was peripheral blood. The CDR3 DNA reads TGTGCCAGTAGTATAGGAGGCGGCTCCTACGAGCAGTACTTC. Protein: CASSIGGGSYEQYF.